What follows is one TCR beta chain and its context. Its matching antigen is unknown. The sample originates from a study of T cell responses to AZD1222 COVID-19 vaccine. CDR3 length: 13 residues. Germline CDR1 is SQVTM and CDR2 is ANQGSEA. V was shortened by 4 bases and J by 5 bases, with 15 bases between the two germline ends. General study results and limits: Per reports, nearly half of all spike-specific TCRs target regions that are unmutated in variants. Spike-specific TCR breadth rose after two AZD1222 doses, and depth rose as well. Spike as a whole was targeted by vaccine-associated CD4 TCRs, dominant at 160-218 and 743-854.

Some clones are missing from TCRdb's copy, which holds only in-frame ones; the method was immunoSEQ multiplex PCR. The top ten clones hold approximately 5% of a sample with 75,000 to 90,000 clones, 80% to 95% of them seen once. Second-dose intervals of approximately 4 or approximately 12 weeks were pooled. This sample comprised peripheral blood, obtained 28 days after the second AZD1222 dose. The source is an adult who received the AZD1222 COVID-19 vaccine. J is TRBJ2-7 and V is TRBV29-1; a possible D gene is TRBD1 (7 bases). In nucleotides, the CDR3 is TGCAGCGTTGGCTCGCAGGGGGGTAACGAGCAGTACTTC. Protein sequence: CSVGSQGGNEQYF.